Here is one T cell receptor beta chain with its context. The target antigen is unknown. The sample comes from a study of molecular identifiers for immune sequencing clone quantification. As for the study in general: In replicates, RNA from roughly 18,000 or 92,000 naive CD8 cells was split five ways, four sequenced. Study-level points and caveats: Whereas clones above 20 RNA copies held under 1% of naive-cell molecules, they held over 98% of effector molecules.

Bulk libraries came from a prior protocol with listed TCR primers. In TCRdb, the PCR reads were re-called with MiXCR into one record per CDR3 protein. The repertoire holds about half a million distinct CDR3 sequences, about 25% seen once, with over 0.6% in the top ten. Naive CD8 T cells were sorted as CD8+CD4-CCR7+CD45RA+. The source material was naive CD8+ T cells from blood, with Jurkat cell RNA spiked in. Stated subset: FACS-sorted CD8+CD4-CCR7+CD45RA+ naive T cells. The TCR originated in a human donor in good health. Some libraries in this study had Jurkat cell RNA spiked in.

CDR3 residues: CATARAASDTQYF. In nucleotides, the CDR3 is TGCGCCACCGCTCGGGCAGCGTCAGATACGCAGTATTTT. The V call is TRBV4-3, the J call TRBJ2-3; the D is unclear. Germline V gene sequence: CDR1 LGHNA, CDR2 YSLEER. The germline V and J ends were trimmed by 10 bases and 4 bases, with 15 bases remaining between them. The length of the CDR3 is 13 residues.